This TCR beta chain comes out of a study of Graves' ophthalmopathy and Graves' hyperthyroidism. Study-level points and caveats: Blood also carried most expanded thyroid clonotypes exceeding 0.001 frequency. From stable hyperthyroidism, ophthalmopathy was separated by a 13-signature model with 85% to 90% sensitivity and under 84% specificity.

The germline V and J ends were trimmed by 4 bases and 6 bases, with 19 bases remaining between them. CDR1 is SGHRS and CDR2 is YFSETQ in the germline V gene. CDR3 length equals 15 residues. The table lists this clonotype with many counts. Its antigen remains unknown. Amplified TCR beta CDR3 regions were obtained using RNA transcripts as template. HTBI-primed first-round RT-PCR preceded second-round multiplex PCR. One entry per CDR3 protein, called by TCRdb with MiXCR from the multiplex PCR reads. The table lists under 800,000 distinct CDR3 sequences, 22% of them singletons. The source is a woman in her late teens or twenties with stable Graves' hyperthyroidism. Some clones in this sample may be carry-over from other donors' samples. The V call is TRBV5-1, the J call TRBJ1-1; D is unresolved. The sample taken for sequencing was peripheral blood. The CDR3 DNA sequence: TGCGCCAGCAGCCTCCGAGAGGGAGAGATCCCTGAAGCTTTCTTT. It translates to CASSLREGEIPEAFF.